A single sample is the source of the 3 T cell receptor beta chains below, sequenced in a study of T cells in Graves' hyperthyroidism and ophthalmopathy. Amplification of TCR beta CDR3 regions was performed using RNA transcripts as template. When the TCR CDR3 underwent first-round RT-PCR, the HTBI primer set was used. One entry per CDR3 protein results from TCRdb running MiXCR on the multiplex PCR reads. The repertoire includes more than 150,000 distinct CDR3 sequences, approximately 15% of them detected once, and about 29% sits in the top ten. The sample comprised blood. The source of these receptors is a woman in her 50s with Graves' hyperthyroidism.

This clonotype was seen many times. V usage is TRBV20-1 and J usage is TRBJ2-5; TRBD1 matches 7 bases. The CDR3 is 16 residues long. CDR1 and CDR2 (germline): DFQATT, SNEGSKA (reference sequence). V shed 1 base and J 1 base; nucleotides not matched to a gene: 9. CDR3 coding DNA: TGCAGTGCTAGAGTCCACCAAGGGACAGCCCAAGAGACCCAGTACTTC. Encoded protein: CSARVHQGTAQETQYF.

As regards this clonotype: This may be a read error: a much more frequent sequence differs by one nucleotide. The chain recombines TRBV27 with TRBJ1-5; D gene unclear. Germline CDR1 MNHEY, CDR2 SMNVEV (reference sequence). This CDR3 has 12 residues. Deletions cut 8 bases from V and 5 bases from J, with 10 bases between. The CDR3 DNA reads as TGTGCCAGCGGTTCCATCGATCAGCCCCAGCATTTT. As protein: CASGSIDQPQHF.

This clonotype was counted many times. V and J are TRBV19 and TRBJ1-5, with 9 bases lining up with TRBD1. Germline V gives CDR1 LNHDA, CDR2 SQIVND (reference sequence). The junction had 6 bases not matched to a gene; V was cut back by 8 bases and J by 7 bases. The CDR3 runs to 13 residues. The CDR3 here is CASQDRGGQPQHF. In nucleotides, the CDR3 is TGTGCCAGTCAGGACAGGGGTGGGCAGCCCCAGCATTTT.